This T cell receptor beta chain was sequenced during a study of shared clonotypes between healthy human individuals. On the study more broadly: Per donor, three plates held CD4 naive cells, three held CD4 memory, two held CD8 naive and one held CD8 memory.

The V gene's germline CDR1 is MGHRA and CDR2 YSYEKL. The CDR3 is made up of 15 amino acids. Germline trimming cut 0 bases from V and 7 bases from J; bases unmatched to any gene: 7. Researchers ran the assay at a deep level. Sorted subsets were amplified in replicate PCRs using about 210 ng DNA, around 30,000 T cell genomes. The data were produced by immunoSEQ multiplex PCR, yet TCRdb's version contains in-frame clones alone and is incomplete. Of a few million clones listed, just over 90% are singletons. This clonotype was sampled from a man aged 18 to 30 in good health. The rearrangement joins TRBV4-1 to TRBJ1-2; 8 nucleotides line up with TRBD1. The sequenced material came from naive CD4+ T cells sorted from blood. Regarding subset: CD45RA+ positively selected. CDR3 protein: CASSQDMNRGVGYTF. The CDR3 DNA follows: TGCGCCAGCAGCCAAGATATGAACAGGGGGGTTGGCTACACCTTC.